One sample yielded the 9 T cell receptor beta chains listed below, sequenced in a study of technical replicates of blood from a few donors. The repertoire was sequenced with immunoSEQ multiplex PCR; TCRdb's copy has only in-frame clones and lacks some. The sample has roughly 80,000 clones, roughly 94% seen once. Input material: T cells isolated from PBMCs. Receptors originate from a human donor in good health.

This chain connects TRBV7-3 to TRBJ2-1; 9 nucleotides align to TRBD2. CDR1 and CDR2 from the germline V gene are SGHTA and FQGTGA. Trimming at V came to 5 bases and at J to 7 bases, leaving 6 bases not matched to a gene. The CDR3 sequence is 14 residues long. CDR3 loop: CASSPGTSINEQFF. CDR3 bases: TGTGCCAGCAGCCCCGGGACTAGCATAAATGAGCAGTTCTTC.

This chain links TRBV9 with TRBJ2-5; TRBD2 aligns across 11 bases. V dropped 0 bases and J dropped 5; count of bases not matched to a gene: 3. The CDR3 runs to 15 residues. Germline V lookup: CDR1 SGDLS, CDR2 YYNGEE. This CDR3 is CASSVGTSGGETQYF. For the CDR3, the DNA is TGTGCCAGCAGCGTAGGTACTAGCGGGGGTGAGACCCAGTACTTC.

V and J are TRBV28 and TRBJ2-1, with TRBD2 matching over 13 bases. Losses at the gene ends were 6 bases for V and 6 bases for J; bases not matched to a gene: 2. The CDR3 is made up of 14 amino acids. Germline CDR1 is MDHEN and CDR2 is SYDVKM. The CDR3 protein is CASSGTSGINEQFF. The CDR3 DNA reads TGTGCCAGCAGCGGGACTAGCGGGATCAATGAGCAGTTCTTC. Filled out from reference TRBV28 and TRBJ2-1, the complete variable domain reads DVKVTQSSRYLVKRTGEKVFLECVQDMDHENMFWYRQDPGLGLRLIYFSYDVKMKEKGDIPEGYSVSREKKERFSLILESASTNQTSMYLCASSGTSGINEQFFGPGTRLTVL.

The chain combines TRBV4-3 with TRBJ2-7; 11 bases map to TRBD2. Germline trimming cut 8 bases from V and 6 bases from J; bases unmatched to any gene: 9. Germline V CDR1 and CDR2: LGHNA, YSLEER. The CDR3 runs to 14 residues. CDR3 nucleotides: TGCGCCAGCCCCCCACTAGCGGGAGAAGGCGAGCAGTACTTC. This sequence encodes CASPPLAGEGEQYF.

This chain joins TRBV27 and TRBJ1-2; D possibly corresponds to TRBD1 (5 bases). CDR1 is MNHEY, CDR2 SMNVEV, per germline (reference sequence). The V end was cut by 3 bases, the J end by 1 base, with 12 bases between. The CDR3 has 15 amino acids. The CDR3 nucleotides read TGTGCCAGCAGTTTTTCCCGGGGGGGTAACTATGGCTACACCTTC. Translated: CASSFSRGGNYGYTF.

This clone was counted once. J is TRBJ2-7 and V is TRBV6-6; tentatively, D is TRBD1 (5 bases). CDR3 length equals 15 residues. V gave up 0 bases and J gave up 3 bases, with 12 bases separating them. Germline V gene data show CDR1 as MNHNY and CDR2 as SVGAGI (reference sequence). This CDR3 reads CASSYSRTHNYEQYF. CDR3 nucleotide sequence: TGTGCCAGCAGTTACTCCCGGACACACAACTACGAGCAGTACTTC.

The chain joins TRBV18 to TRBJ2-7, with D possibly being TRBD2 (6 bases). The V gene's germline CDR1 is KGHSH and CDR2 LQKENI. Trimming left V 1 base short and J 2 bases short, with 9 bases between. The CDR3 length is 14 residues. This CDR3 reads CASSPLAEAYEQYF. The CDR3 nucleotides are TGTGCCAGCTCACCACTAGCGGAAGCCTACGAGCAGTACTTC.

In DNA, the CDR3 is TGCGCCAGCAGCCCACCCGGGAACGCGTACGGAAACACCATATATTTT. It specifies CASSPPGNAYGNTIYF. The chain has TRBV4-3 and TRBJ1-3; D is ambiguous. This CDR3 region has 16 residues. V was trimmed by 4 bases and J by 4 bases, leaving 17 bases between them. Germline V gene lookup returns CDR1 LGHNA and CDR2 YSLEER.

This rearrangement joins TRBV4-2 to TRBJ1-4; D gene uncertain. The CDR3 is 15 amino acids. V shed 0 bases and J shed 7 bases, with 12 bases lying between them. Germline-derived CDR1 and CDR2 are LGHNA and YNFKEQ. CDR3 coding DNA: TGTGCCAGCAGCCAAGATCCACAGCTGGGTGAAAAACTGTTTTTT. Amino acid sequence: CASSQDPQLGEKLFF.